What follows describes a single T cell receptor (beta chain). TCRdb keeps only in-frame clones here, not all; method: immunoSEQ multiplex PCR. The sample records 50,000 to 65,000 clones, 84% being singletons. The CDR3 runs 13 residues. Trimming removed 3 bases from V and 7 bases from J, with 13 bases in between. Per the germline V gene, CDR1 is SGHAT and CDR2 is FQNNGV. This entry is derived from a study of blood T cell repertoires in COVID-19. Study details: Samples representing acute and convalescent COVID-19 were sourced from the United States, Italy and Spain.

Material for sequencing was peripheral blood. The receptor was derived from a man in his fifties or sixties with COVID-19, enrolled during active disease. This chain uses TRBV11-2 with TRBJ2-7, with a possible D match to TRBD2 (6 bases). The CDR3 is CASSLRGTEEQYF. CDR3 bases: TGTGCCAGCAGCTTGCGCGGGACGGAGGAGCAGTACTTC.